The 14 T cell receptor beta chains given below trace back to one sample, sequenced in a study of vaccination and CD4 T cells after COVID-19. The assay that was used to sequence DNA from cultured CD4+ T cells was the Oncomine TCR Beta short-read assay. From the PCR reads, TCRdb called clonotypes with MiXCR, one entry per CDR3 protein. The sample lists tens of thousands of distinct CDR3 sequences, around 66% occurring once. These receptors have no identified antigens. The treatment was: approximately 11-day PBMC culture with coronavirus spike peptide pools or control peptides (ViraFEST assay). The sequencing sample was made of CD4+ T cells from blood, cultured in vitro. The receptors were gathered from a human donor who had recovered from COVID-19.

V is TRBV20-1 and J is TRBJ1-1, with 7 nucleotides matching TRBD1. Trimming cost V 5 bases and J 0 bases; bases outside gene matches: 9. Germline lookup yields CDR1 DFQATT and CDR2 SNEGSKA (reference sequence). This CDR3 region has 15 residues. The DNA of the CDR3 is TGCAGTGCTGGGACAGCCAAGTTCATGAACACTGAAGCTTTCTTT. Protein sequence: CSAGTAKFMNTEAFF.

CDR3 amino acids: CASRLAGVSTDTQYF. Written as DNA, the CDR3 is TGTGCCAGCAGACTAGCGGGAGTTAGCACAGATACGCAGTATTTT. The V gene is TRBV6-2 or TRBV6-3, the J gene TRBJ2-3; 11 bases are a match to TRBD2. The V gene's germline CDR1 is MNHEY and CDR2 SVGEGT. This CDR3 comprises 15 residues. V lost 6 bases, J lost 0 bases, and 2 bases stayed unmatched.

The chain has TRBV24-1 and TRBJ2-7, with TRBD2 matching 7 bases. The CDR3 totals 16 residues. From germline, CDR1 is KGHDR and CDR2 SFDVKD. The V and J ends lost 3 bases and 1 base, in that order; junction bases with no gene match: 8. The CDR3 protein is CATSDPKASGSYEQYF. CDR3 DNA sequence: TGTGCCACCAGTGATCCCAAAGCTAGCGGATCCTACGAGCAGTACTTC.

The chain's CDR3 is CASSVRPPSGNQPQHF. DNA of the CDR3: TGTGCCAGCAGCGTCCGGCCTCCATCGGGCAATCAGCCCCAGCATTTT. The chain is built from TRBV6-1 and TRBJ1-5, with D hard to call. CDR1 and CDR2 (germline): MNHNS, SASEGT. The V end was cut by 6 bases, the J end by 2 bases, with 17 bases between. The CDR3 has 16 residues.

The V and J genes are TRBV20-1 and TRBJ1-5; a possible D gene is TRBD1 (5 bases). The CDR3 is made up of 15 amino acids. The V and J ends lost 6 bases and 0 bases respectively, with 15 bases between them. The germline gives CDR1 DFQATT, CDR2 SNEGSKA (reference sequence). The CDR3 nucleotides are TGCAGTGCCCCCGCCGGGGGGAATAGCAATCAGCCCCAGCATTTT. It yields the protein CSAPAGGNSNQPQHF.

V usage is TRBV6-2 or TRBV6-3 and J usage is TRBJ2-1; D gene uncertain. Germline loops: CDR1 MNHEY, CDR2 SVGEGT. The CDR3 runs to 16 residues. The V end was cut by 6 bases, the J end by 4 bases, with 19 bases between. CDR3 in DNA: TGTGCCAGCAGGAGTCCCTCCGGTGGGCGGTACAATGAGCAGTTCTTC. This translates into CASRSPSGGRYNEQFF.

V usage is TRBV2 and J usage is TRBJ1-1; no definite D call. This CDR3 has 12 amino acids. Germline CDR1 and CDR2: SNHLY and FYNNEI. Trimming pared 6 bases from V and 3 bases from J, leaving 8 bases between. This CDR3 reads CASSKDYTEAFF. DNA of the CDR3: TGTGCCAGCAGCAAAGATTACACTGAAGCTTTCTTT.

This rearrangement joins TRBV18 to TRBJ1-5; D unclear. The V gene's germline CDR1 is KGHSH and CDR2 LQKENI. The CDR3 has 13 amino acids. The V gene lost 3 bases and the J gene lost 8 bases, with 11 bases spanning the gap. In DNA form, the CDR3 reads TGTGCCAGCTCACCCCAAGACACGAAGCCCCAGCATTTT. Protein: CASSPQDTKPQHF.

The rearrangement links TRBV30 to TRBJ1-2; 12 positions match TRBD1. The germline gives CDR1 GTSNPN, CDR2 SVGIG (reference sequence). V shed 3 bases, J shed 4 bases, and the junction held 6 bases outside the gene matches. The CDR3 is 15 amino acids. CDR3 in DNA: TGTGCCTGGAGACCCCGGGACAGGGGGCCCTATGGCTACACCTTC. Residues: CAWRPRDRGPYGYTF.

The gene calls are TRBV6-1 and TRBJ1-5; the D is unclear. The CDR3 sequence is 11 residues long. Trimming removed 7 bases from V and 9 bases from J, with 10 bases in between. Germline-derived CDR1 and CDR2 are MNHNS and SASEGT. The CDR3 sequence is CASTSTGPQHF. The CDR3 DNA follows: TGTGCCAGCACCTCTACGGGGCCCCAGCATTTT.

This clonotype was seen a handful of times. The rearrangement joins TRBV5-4 to TRBJ2-3; TRBD1 is a possible D gene (8 bases). Trimming took off 4 bases at V and 2 bases at J, with 14 bases between the two ends. The CDR3 totals 15 residues. Germline CDR1 reads SGHNT; CDR2 reads YYREEE (reference sequence). Here the CDR3 DNA reads TGTGCCAGCAGCGGGAGGGACAGGTACACAGATACGCAGTATTTT. As protein: CASSGRDRYTDTQYF.

The rearrangement joins TRBV7-2 to TRBJ1-5; D unclear. Trimming took 5 bases from V and 0 from J, leaving 11 bases between them. This CDR3 is built from 15 residues. Germline V gives CDR1 SGHTA, CDR2 FQGNSA. The CDR3 DNA reads as TGTGCCAGCAGCCAAAGACATAATAGCAATCAGCCCCAGCATTTT. Residues: CASSQRHNSNQPQHF.

V and J are TRBV20-1 and TRBJ1-1; no reliable D call. The germline V gene has CDR1 DFQATT and CDR2 SNEGSKA (reference sequence). The CDR3 spans 12 residues. V lost 5 bases and J 2 bases, leaving 9 bases between the germline ends. The CDR3 DNA follows: TGCAGTGCTCTCCGCCTAAACACTGAAGCTTTCTTT. Protein: CSALRLNTEAFF.

This clonotype was seen more than once but under ten times. The rearrangement links TRBV20-1 to TRBJ2-2; 7 nucleotides line up with TRBD2. V shed 1 base, J shed 7 bases, and the junction held 9 bases outside the gene matches. The CDR3 loop spans 15 amino acids. Per the germline V gene, CDR1 is DFQATT and CDR2 is SNEGSKA (reference sequence). Here the CDR3 DNA reads TGCAGTGCTAGAGCAGGCGCGGGAGTGGACGGGGAGCTGTTTTTT. Its protein is CSARAGAGVDGELFF.